The source of this T cell receptor beta chain is a study of early T cells in non-severe SARS-CoV-2 infection. This clonotype was detected many times. Trimming left V 2 bases short and J 5 bases short, with 13 bases between. The CDR3 covers 15 residues. Germline V CDR1 and CDR2: ENHRY, SYGVKD. TCRdb itself ran the 5' RACE reads through MiXCR, one entry per CDR3 protein. The sample records tens of thousands of distinct CDR3 sequences, under 5.5% being singletons. The J gene is TRBJ1-5, the V gene TRBV10-3; D remains unclear. The sequencing input was whole blood. This TCR derives from an adult who was a healthcare worker with PCR-confirmed SARS-CoV-2 infection or an uninfected control (not recorded which). CDR3 bases: TGTGCCATCAGTGAGGGAGGCCCCCAGCATCAGCCCCAGCATTTT. It specifies CAISEGGPQHQPQHF.